Listed here is a single T cell receptor beta chain. Its target is not known. A sample-barcoded 5' primer and a J-beta primer mix were used in a second PCR of about 7 to 11 cycles. Each TCR beta cDNA got a 12-nucleotide random molecular identifier. Per-sample output comprised a minimum of 2.5 million paired-end reads containing CDR3. One entry per CDR3 protein, called by TCRdb with MiXCR from the 5' RACE reads. The sample contains under 1,000,000 distinct CDR3 sequences, around 36% of which appear only once. These data originate in a study of blood T cells in healthy people across ages. Study results and limitations: Possibly confounding the expanded clonotype changes was the fact that donor CMV status was unknown.

Caucasian, healthy and from Russia, the donors were aged between roughly 6 and 95. V lost 2 bases, J lost 1 base, and 9 bases lay in between. Germline CDR1 MNHNY, CDR2 SVGAGI (reference sequence). This CDR3 contains 14 residues. The gene calls are TRBV6-6 and TRBJ2-7, with D possibly TRBD1 on 5 matching bases. The sequencing input was blood. This sequence was found in a man younger than 35 in good health. The CDR3 here is CASSYEGDSYEQYF. CDR3 bases: TGTGCCAGCAGTTACGAAGGGGATTCCTACGAGCAGTACTTC.